This T cell receptor beta chain was observed in a study of post-analysis software for immune sequencing data. Prepared TCR beta cDNA libraries contained unique molecular identifiers. MiXCR was run by TCRdb on the PCR reads, yielding one entry per CDR3 protein. The table shows hundreds of thousands of distinct CDR3 sequences, with 44% occurring only once. The CDR3 loop spans 14 amino acids. V was trimmed by 1 base and J by 4 bases, leaving 10 bases between them. Germline V gives CDR1 SEHNR, CDR2 FQNEAQ (reference sequence). Notes on this clonotype: Its antigen is not known.

Study-level results: Roughly 5 TRBV segments, including TRBV5-6, TRBV5-1 and TRBV20-1, were more frequent in patients than controls.

The sequencing sample was made of blood. The chain is built from TRBV7-9 and TRBJ1-2; D gene uncertain. This TCR was sampled from a girl aged 5 to 17 with multiple sclerosis. The CDR3 loop is CASSLDPGVYGYTF. The DNA of the CDR3 is TGTGCCAGCAGCTTAGACCCAGGAGTCTATGGCTACACCTTC. The whole variable domain, filled in from reference TRBV7-9 and TRBJ1-2, reads DTGVSQNPRHKITKRGQNVTFRCDPISEHNRLYWYRQTLGQGPEFLTYFQNEAQLEKSRLLSDRFSAERPKGSFSTLEIQRTEQGDSAMYLCASSLDPGVYGYTFGSGTRLTVV.